The clone carrying this T cell receptor beta chain was detected a few times. A second 7 to 11 cycle PCR used barcoded and J-beta primers. Using its own MiXCR run on the 5' RACE reads, TCRdb lists one record per CDR3 protein. The data show about 780,000 distinct CDR3 sequences, approximately 24% seen once. This sample stems from a study of blood T cells in healthy people across ages. Germline V gives CDR1 SGHTA, CDR2 FQGNSA. Trimming at V came to 6 bases and at J to 2 bases, leaving 10 bases not matched to a gene. The CDR3 spans 15 residues. This sample was shared with a second study, whose subject was T cells of mothers and their children.

This sequence joins TRBV7-2 and TRBJ2-7; 7 bases align to TRBD2. Material: blood. This receptor was identified in a boy younger than 18 in good health. The CDR3 DNA sequence: TGTGCCAGCAGAGCCGGGACTACTCCAACCTACGAGCAGTACTTC. Residues: CASRAGTTPTYEQYF.